The 5 T cell receptor beta chains presented below share a single source sample, sequenced in a study of blood T cell repertoires in COVID-19. Assay: immunoSEQ multiplex PCR; the TCRdb copy retains only in-frame clones and omits some. The sample records around 100,000 clones, 92% being singletons. Sequenced: peripheral blood. Receptor source: a woman aged 50 to 60 with COVID-19, enrolled during active disease.

The rearrangement uses TRBV7-2 and TRBJ2-2, with 7 nucleotides matching TRBD1. The junction had 5 bases not matched to a gene; V was cut back by 2 bases and J by 8 bases. CDR3 length equals 14 residues. Per germline, CDR1 SGHTA and CDR2 FQGNSA. The CDR3 coding sequence is TGTGCCAGCAGCTTAAGGGGGCAGGCAGGGGAGCTGTTTTTT. This encodes CASSLRGQAGELFF.

V usage is TRBV18 and J usage is TRBJ1-2; 9 bases are a match to TRBD1. Germline V lookup: CDR1 KGHSH, CDR2 LQKENI. Unmatched junction bases numbered 12, after V lost 3 bases and J lost 4 bases. The CDR3 loop spans 17 amino acids. Here the CDR3 DNA reads TGTGCCAGCTCACCCCCCTCGACAGGGGGTAACGCCTATGGCTACACCTTC. It translates to CASSPPSTGGNAYGYTF.

The chain has TRBV28 and TRBJ1-5, with 10 bases matching TRBD1. Losses at the gene ends were 6 bases for V and 4 bases for J; bases not matched to a gene: 3. CDR3 size: 14 residues. Germline CDR1 and CDR2: MDHEN and SYDVKM. CDR3 sequence: CASRTGGINQPQHF. CDR3 nucleotides: TGTGCCAGCAGGACAGGGGGCATTAATCAGCCCCAGCATTTT.

The chain has TRBV27 and TRBJ1-6, with unresolved D. Germline assignment: CDR1 MNHEY and CDR2 SMNVEV (reference sequence). The V end was cut by 0 bases, the J end by 3 bases, with 12 bases between. The CDR3 length is 17 residues. The CDR3 protein is CASSLSSLPRYNSPLHF. As DNA, the CDR3 is TGTGCCAGCAGTTTATCGAGTTTACCGCGCTATAATTCACCCCTCCACTTT.

Regarding this clone: Other DNA sequences from this sample encode an identical CDR3 as well. The CDR3 DNA reads TGTGCCAGCAGCCCCGACAGGAACTATGGCTACACCTTC. Translating it yields CASSPDRNYGYTF. The gene calls are TRBV11-2 and TRBJ1-2; a weak D match, TRBD1 (6 bases). The CDR3 totals 13 residues. V was pared by 5 bases and J by 2 bases, with 9 bases between. Germline V lookup: CDR1 SGHAT, CDR2 FQNNGV.